The entry below gives a single TCR beta chain sequence along with its context. One entry per CDR3 protein results from TCRdb running MiXCR on the RT-PCR reads. This sample has about 680,000 distinct CDR3 sequences, with 13% to 15% found just once. The CDR3 has 15 residues. The V gene end was trimmed by 8 bases and the J gene end by 3 bases; junction bases not matched to a gene: 7. The germline V gene encodes CDR1 MNHNY and CDR2 SVGAGI (reference sequence). Sequencing was carried out using memory CD4+ T cells from blood. V and J are TRBV6-6 and TRBJ1-2, with 12 nucleotides matching TRBD1. The source of this sequence is a female donor in good health, serving as a healthy control. This CDR3 is CASGQGQGADYGYTF. CDR3 DNA: TGTGCCAGCGGACAGGGACAGGGGGCCGACTATGGCTACACCTTC.